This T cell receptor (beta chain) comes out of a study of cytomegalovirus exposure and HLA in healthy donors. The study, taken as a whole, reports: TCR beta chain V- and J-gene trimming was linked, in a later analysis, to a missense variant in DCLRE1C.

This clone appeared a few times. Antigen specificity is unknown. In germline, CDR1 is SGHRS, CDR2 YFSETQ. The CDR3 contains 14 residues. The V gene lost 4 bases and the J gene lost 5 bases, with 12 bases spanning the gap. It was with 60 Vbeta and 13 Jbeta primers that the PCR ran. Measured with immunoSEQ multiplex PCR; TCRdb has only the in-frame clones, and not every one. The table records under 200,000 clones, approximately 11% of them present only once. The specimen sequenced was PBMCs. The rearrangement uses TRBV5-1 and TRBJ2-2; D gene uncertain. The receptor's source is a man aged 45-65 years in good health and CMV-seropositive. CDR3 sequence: CASSQVVGTGELFF. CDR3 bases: TGCGCCAGCAGCCAGGTAGTAGGAACCGGGGAGCTGTTTTTT.